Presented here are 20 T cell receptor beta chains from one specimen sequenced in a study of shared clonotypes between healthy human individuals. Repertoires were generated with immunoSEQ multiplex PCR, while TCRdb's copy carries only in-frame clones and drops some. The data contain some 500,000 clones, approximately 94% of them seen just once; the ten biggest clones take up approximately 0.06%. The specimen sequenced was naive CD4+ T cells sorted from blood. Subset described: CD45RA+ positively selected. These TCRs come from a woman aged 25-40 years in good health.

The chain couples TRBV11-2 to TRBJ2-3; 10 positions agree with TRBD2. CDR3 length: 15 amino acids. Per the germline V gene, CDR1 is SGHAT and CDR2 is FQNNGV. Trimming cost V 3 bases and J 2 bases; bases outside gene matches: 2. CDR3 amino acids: CASSFGLAATDTQYF. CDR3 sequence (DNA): TGTGCCAGCAGCTTTGGACTAGCGGCCACAGATACGCAGTATTTT.

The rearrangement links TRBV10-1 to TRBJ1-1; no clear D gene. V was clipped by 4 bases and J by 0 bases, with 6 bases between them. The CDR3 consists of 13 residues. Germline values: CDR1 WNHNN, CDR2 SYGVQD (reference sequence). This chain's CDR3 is CASSAGLNTEAFF. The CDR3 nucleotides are TGCGCCAGCAGTGCCGGACTGAACACTGAAGCTTTCTTT.

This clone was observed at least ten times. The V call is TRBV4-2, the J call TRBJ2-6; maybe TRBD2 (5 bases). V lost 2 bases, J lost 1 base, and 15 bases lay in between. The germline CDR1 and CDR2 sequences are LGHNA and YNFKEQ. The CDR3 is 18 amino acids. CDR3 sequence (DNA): TGTGCCAGCAGCCAAAACAGTCACGGGGAATCTGGGGCCAACGTCCTGACTTTC. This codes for CASSQNSHGESGANVLTF.

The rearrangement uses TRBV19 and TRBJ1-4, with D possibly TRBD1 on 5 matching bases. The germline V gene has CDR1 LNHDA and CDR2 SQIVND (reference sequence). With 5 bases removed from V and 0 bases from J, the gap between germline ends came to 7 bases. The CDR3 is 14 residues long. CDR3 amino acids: CASSVTATNEKLFF. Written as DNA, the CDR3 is TGTGCCAGTAGTGTGACAGCAACTAATGAAAAACTGTTTTTT.

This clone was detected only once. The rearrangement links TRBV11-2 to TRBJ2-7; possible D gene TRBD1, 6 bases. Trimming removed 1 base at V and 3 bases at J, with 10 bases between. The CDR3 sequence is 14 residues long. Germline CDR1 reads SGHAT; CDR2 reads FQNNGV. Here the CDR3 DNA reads TGTGCCAGCAGCTTAGGGTTACAGGGCTACGAGCAGTACTTC. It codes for CASSLGLQGYEQYF.

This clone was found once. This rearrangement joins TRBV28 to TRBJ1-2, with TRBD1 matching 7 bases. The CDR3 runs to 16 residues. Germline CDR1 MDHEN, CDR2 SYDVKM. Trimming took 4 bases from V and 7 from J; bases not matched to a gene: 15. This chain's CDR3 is CASSSSSKGQFSGYTF. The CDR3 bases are TGTGCCAGCAGTTCGAGCTCAAAGGGACAGTTTAGTGGCTACACCTTC.

The CDR3 loop reads CAISELRRTNSYEQYF. The CDR3 DNA reads TGTGCCATCAGTGAATTGAGGAGGACTAACTCCTACGAGCAGTACTTC. The chain uses TRBV10-3 and TRBJ2-7; weak D call: TRBD2 (6 bases). This CDR3 contains 16 residues. Germline assignment: CDR1 ENHRY and CDR2 SYGVKD. The germline V and J ends were trimmed by 3 bases and 0 bases, with 15 bases remaining between them.

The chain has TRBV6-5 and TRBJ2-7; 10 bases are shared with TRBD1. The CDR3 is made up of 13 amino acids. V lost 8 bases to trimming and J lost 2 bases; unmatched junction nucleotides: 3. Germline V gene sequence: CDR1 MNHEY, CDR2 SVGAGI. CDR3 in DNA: TGTGCCAGCGGGGACAGGGGTACCTACGAGCAGTACTTC. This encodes CASGDRGTYEQYF.

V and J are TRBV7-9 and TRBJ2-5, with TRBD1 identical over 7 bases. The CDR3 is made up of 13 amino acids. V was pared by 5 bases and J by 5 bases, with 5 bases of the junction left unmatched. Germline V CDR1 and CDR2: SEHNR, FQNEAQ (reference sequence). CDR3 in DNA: TGTGCCAGCAGCCTAGGGGGCTGGGAGACCCAGTACTTC. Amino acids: CASSLGGWETQYF.

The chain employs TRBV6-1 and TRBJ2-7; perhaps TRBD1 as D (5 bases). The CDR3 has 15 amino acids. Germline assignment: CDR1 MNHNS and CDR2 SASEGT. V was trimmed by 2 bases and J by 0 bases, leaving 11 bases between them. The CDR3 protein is CASSEIWTPSYEQYF. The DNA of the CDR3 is TGTGCCAGCAGTGAAATTTGGACACCCTCCTACGAGCAGTACTTC.

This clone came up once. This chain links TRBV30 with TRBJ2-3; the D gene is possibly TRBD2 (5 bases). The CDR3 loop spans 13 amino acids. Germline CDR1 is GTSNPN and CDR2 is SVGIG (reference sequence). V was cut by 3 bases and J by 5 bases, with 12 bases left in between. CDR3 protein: CAWSGKGLDTQYF. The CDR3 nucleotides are TGTGCCTGGAGCGGGAAAGGGTTAGATACGCAGTATTTT.

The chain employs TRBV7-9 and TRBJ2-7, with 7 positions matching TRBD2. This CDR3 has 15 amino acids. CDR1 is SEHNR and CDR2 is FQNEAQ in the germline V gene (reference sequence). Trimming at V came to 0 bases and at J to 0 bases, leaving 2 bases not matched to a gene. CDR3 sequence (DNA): TGTGCCAGCAGCTTAGCGGGAGGGACCTCCTACGAGCAGTACTTC. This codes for CASSLAGGTSYEQYF.

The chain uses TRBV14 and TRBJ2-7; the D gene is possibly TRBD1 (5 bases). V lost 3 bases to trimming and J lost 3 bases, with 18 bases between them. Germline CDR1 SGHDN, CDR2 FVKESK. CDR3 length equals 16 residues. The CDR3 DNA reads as TGTGCCAGCAGCCATGGCCTTCGGACACTGGGCTACGAGCAGTACTTC. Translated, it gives CASSHGLRTLGYEQYF.

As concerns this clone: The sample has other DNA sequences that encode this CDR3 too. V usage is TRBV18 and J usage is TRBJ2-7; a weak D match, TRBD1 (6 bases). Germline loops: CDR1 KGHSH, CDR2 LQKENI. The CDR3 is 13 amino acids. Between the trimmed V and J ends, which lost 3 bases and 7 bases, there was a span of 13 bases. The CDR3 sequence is CASSPTGGGEQYF. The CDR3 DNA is TGTGCCAGCTCACCGACAGGAGGTGGGGAGCAGTACTTC.

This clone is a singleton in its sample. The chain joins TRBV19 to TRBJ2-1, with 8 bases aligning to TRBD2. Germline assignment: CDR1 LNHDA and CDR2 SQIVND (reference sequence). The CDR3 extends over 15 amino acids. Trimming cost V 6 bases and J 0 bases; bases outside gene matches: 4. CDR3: CASRRGADSYNEQFF. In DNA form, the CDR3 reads TGTGCCAGTAGGCGGGGGGCGGACTCCTACAATGAGCAGTTCTTC.

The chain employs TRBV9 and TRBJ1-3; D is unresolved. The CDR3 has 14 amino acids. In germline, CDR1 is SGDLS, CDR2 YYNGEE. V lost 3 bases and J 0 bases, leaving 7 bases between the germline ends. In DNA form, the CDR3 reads TGTGCCAGCAGCGCCTCGCGCTCTGGAAACACCATATATTTT. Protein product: CASSASRSGNTIYF. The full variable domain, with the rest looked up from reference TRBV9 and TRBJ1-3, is DSGVTQTPKHLITATGQRVTLRCSPRSGDLSVYWYQQSLDQGLQFLIQYYNGEERAKGNILERFSAQQFPDLHSELNLSSLELGDSALYFCASSASRSGNTIYFGEGSWLTVV.

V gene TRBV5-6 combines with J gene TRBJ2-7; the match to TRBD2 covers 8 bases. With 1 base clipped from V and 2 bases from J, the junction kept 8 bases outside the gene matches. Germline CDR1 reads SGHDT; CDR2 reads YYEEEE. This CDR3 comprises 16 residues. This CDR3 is CASSLSVREGAYEQYF. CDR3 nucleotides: TGTGCCAGCAGCTTGTCGGTTCGGGAGGGAGCCTACGAGCAGTACTTC.

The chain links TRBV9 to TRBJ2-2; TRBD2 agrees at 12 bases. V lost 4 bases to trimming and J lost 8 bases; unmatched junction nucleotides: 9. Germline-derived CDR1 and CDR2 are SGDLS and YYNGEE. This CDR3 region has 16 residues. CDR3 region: CASSPSSGRALGELFF. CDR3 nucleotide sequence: TGTGCCAGCAGCCCGTCTAGCGGGAGGGCACTAGGGGAGCTGTTTTTT.

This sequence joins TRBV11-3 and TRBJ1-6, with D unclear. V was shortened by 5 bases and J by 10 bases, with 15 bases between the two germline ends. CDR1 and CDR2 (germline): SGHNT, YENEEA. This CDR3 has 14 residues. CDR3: CASSLGREGSPLHF. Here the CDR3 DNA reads TGTGCCAGCAGCCTAGGACGGGAAGGATCACCCCTCCACTTT.

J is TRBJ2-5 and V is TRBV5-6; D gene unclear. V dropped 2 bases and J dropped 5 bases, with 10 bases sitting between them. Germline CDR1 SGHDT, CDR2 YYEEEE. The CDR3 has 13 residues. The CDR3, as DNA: TGTGCCAGCAGCTTTGGACCTGGGGAGACCCAGTACTTC. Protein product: CASSFGPGETQYF.